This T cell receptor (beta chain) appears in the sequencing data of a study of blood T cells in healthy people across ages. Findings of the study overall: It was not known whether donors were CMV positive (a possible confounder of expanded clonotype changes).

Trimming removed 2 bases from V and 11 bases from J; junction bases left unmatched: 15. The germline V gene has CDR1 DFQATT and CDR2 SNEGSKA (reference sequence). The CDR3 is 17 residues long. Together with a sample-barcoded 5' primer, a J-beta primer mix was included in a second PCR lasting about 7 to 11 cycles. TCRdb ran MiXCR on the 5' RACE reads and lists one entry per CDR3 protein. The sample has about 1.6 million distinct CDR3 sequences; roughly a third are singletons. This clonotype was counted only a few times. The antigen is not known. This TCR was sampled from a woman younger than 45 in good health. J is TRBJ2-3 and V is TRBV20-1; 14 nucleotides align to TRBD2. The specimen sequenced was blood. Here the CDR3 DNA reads TGCAGTGCTAGACTAGGGACTAGCGGGAGCCTACGTCTCATGCAGTATTTT. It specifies CSARLGTSGSLRLMQYF.